This T cell receptor (beta chain) was sequenced in a study of blood T cell repertoires in COVID-19. Study-level information: T cells, B-cell-depleted T cells, or PBMCs provided the cDNA or gDNA that served as material.

The CDR3 spans 14 residues. From germline, CDR1 is MDHEN and CDR2 SYDVKM. V lost 6 bases and J lost 3; bases outside the gene matches: 4. This table comes from immunoSEQ multiplex PCR, and its TCRdb copy is limited to in-frame clones, with some not included. This repertoire shows over 85,000 clones, 70% to 90% found once; its top ten account for around 4.9%. The specimen sequenced was peripheral blood. The receptor's source is a human donor in a cohort sampled during active COVID-19. This chain links TRBV28 with TRBJ2-7, with TRBD2 identical over 11 bases. CDR3 loop: CASRPTSGNYEQYF. DNA of the CDR3: TGTGCCAGCAGACCGACTAGCGGGAACTACGAGCAGTACTTC.